Listed below are T cell receptor beta chains from one sample, sequenced in a study of CD8+ T cells in alopecia areata. The repertoire was sequenced with immunoSEQ multiplex PCR; TCRdb's copy has only in-frame clones and lacks some. The profile shows hundreds of thousands of clones, approximately 60% of them singletons. This sample comprised CD4+ T cells sorted from blood, obtained at roughly week 52, from a patient treated with tofacitinib. Receptor source: a human donor with alopecia areata. CDR3s include the opening cysteine and the closing phenylalanine or tryptophan. D genes are given only for firm matches. Size is stated for part of the rows, as once, few or many counts, or as a class when the clone is expanded.

J gene	V gene	D gene	clone size	CDR3 DNA	CDR3 protein
TRBJ1-6	TRBV9	.	few	TGTGCCAGCAGCGCCAGCAGGGCTAATTCACCCCTCCACTTT	CASSASRANSPLHF
TRBJ1-1	TRBV29-1	.	.	TGCAGCGTTGGCAAGACTGAAGCTTTCTTT	CSVGKTEAFF
TRBJ1-1	TRBV5-4	.	.	TGTGCCAGCAGCCCCTTCCAGGGAGTCAGGAACACTGAAGCTTTCTTT	CASSPFQGVRNTEAFF
TRBJ2-3	TRBV25-1	.	few	TGTGCCAGCAGCGACACCGCCACTAGCACAGATACGCAGTATTTT	CASSDTATSTDTQYF
TRBJ2-7	TRBV5-1	.	.	TGCGCCAGCAGCCCATCAACAGGGTTTCTCGAGCAGTACTTC	CASSPSTGFLEQYF
TRBJ2-7	TRBV5-1	TRBD1	.	TGCGCCAGCAGCTCCGGGACAGGGGTATACTACGAGCAGTACTTC	CASSSGTGVYYEQYF
TRBJ1-2	TRBV29-1	.	.	TGCAGCGTTGAACAGGGAGTTGGTCACTATGGCTACACCTTC	CSVEQGVGHYGYTF
TRBJ1-2	TRBV30	TRBD1	.	TGTGCCTGGAGTTCTTGGACAGGGCCTGGCTACACCTTC	CAWSSWTGPGYTF
TRBJ2-2	TRBV11-2	.	few	TGTGCCAGCAGCGTAACAAGGAACACCGGGGAGCTGTTTTTT	CASSVTRNTGELFF
TRBJ2-3	TRBV30	.	.	TGTGCCTGGAAACCCTTAGGGCGTGCGCAGTATTTT	CAWKPLGRAQYF
TRBJ1-5	TRBV29-1	.	.	TGCAGCGTTGGGGGAAGTAAGAGTCAGCCCCAGCATTTT	CSVGGSKSQPQHF
TRBJ1-1	TRBV5-1	.	.	TGCGCCAGCAGCTTGGAAACAGCGCCGGGCACTGAAGCTTTCTTT	CASSLETAPGTEAFF
TRBJ2-3	TRBV6-5	.	.	TGTGCCAGCAGTTACACAGGATCTAGCACAGATACGCAGTATTTT	CASSYTGSSTDTQYF
TRBJ2-5	TRBV14	.	.	TGTGCCAGCAGCCAAGATCGGTCTGAGGAGACCCAGTACTTC	CASSQDRSEETQYF
TRBJ1-2	TRBV29-1	.	few	TGCAGCGTAGGGATGGGCAGGGGCCCCGTGAGCTACACCTTC	CSVGMGRGPVSYTF
TRBJ1-1	TRBV30	.	.	TGTGCCTGGAACGGCAGGGGCACTGAAGCTTTCTTT	CAWNGRGTEAFF
TRBJ2-2	TRBV9	.	once	TGTGCCAGCAGCGTTGGTGACGCCTCGAACACCGGGGAGCTGTTTTTT	CASSVGDASNTGELFF
TRBJ2-5	TRBV7-9	.	few	TGTGCCAGCAGCCCCGGAGGGGGTTTACAAGAGACCCAGTACTTC	CASSPGGGLQETQYF
TRBJ2-4	TRBV30	.	.	TGTGCCTGGAGTAGGACAGAGAAAAACATTCAGTACTTC	CAWSRTEKNIQYF
TRBJ2-7	TRBV10-3	.	.	TGTGCCATCAGTGGTTCGCAGGCGGGCGCGTACGAGCAGTACTTC	CAISGSQAGAYEQYF
TRBJ2-2	TRBV9	TRBD1	.	TGTGCCAGCAGCGTCACAGGGGCGGCCGGGGAGCTGTTTTTT	CASSVTGAAGELFF
TRBJ2-3	TRBV11-2	.	.	TGTGCCAGCAGCCCGCCGGGCCCTTATACGCAGTATTTT	CASSPPGPYTQYF
TRBJ1-6	TRBV4-2	.	.	TGTGCCAGCAGCCAGGGGCAGAGGAACTCACCCCTCCACTTT	CASSQGQRNSPLHF
TRBJ2-1	TRBV29-1	.	few	TGCAGCGTCGACTCCAATGAGCAGTTCTTC	CSVDSNEQFF
TRBJ1-1	TRBV11-2	.	.	TGTGCCAGCAGCCTCGTGGAGGGGACGAACACTGAAGCTTTCTTT	CASSLVEGTNTEAFF